This TCR beta chain was found in a study of shared clonotypes between healthy human individuals. The study's findings and limits: For sorted subsets, rarefaction showed incomplete sequencing despite large depth.

It was approximately 0.2 ug DNA, 25,000 to 35,000 T cell genomes, that sorted-subset replicate PCRs used. Method: immunoSEQ multiplex PCR; TCRdb's copy keeps in-frame clones and lacks some. The sample has 1.6 million or so clones, less than 99% seen once. The V end was cut by 5 bases, the J end by 1 base, with 12 bases between. The CDR3 covers 15 residues. Germline V gene lookup returns CDR1 MGHRA and CDR2 YSYEKL. Comment on this clone: No antigen is known for it.

The TCR originated in a man aged 30 to 45 in good health. Sequencing was done on a sample of naive CD4+ T cells sorted from blood. Subset meaning: CD45RA+ positively selected. The chain has TRBV4-1 and TRBJ1-3; D gene ambiguous. The CDR3 is CASSKGWGSGNTIYF. The CDR3 nucleotides are TGCGCCAGCAGCAAAGGGTGGGGATCTGGAAACACCATATATTTT.